The sequence of this TCR beta chain was determined in a study of cytomegalovirus exposure and HLA in healthy donors. About the research overall: Unique TCRs from HLA-typed donors, 65 million to 85 million of them, were held in an early data release.

The PCR was carried out with 60 Vbeta primers and 13 Jbeta primers. In the original processing: Later reanalysis found 80 million or so unique TCR beta chains, 10 million to 12 million of them shared. This table comes from immunoSEQ multiplex PCR, and its TCRdb copy is limited to in-frame clones, with some not included. The DNA gave D and trimming, while V, J and clone size come from that table. Among over 80,000 clones, 78% were seen once, and the ten largest hold about 3%. Germline CDR1 GTSNPN, CDR2 SVGIG (reference sequence). The CDR3 totals 16 residues. J gave up 6 bases and V 2 bases, and 14 bases lay outside the gene matches. As concerns this clone: What it binds is not known.

Overall study findings and caveats: The classifier was said to identify cytomegalovirus status with high specificity and sensitivity. HLA restriction was apparent for most CMV-associated TCR beta chains in a later analysis.

The chain is built from TRBV30 and TRBJ1-1, with 8 bases identical to TRBD1. Material: PBMCs. The source is a woman aged 40 to 50 in good health and CMV-seronegative. The CDR3 protein is CAWSRWGGRGQAEAFF. CDR3 sequence (DNA): TGTGCCTGGAGTAGGTGGGGGGGTCGGGGACAGGCTGAAGCTTTCTTT. The full variable domain, in which reference TRBV30 and TRBJ1-1 provide the parts outside the CDR3, is SQTIHQWPATLVQPVGSPLSLECTVEGTSNPNLYWYRQAAGRGLQLLFYSVGIGQISSEVPQNLSASRPQDRQFILSSKKLLLSDSGFYLCAWSRWGGRGQAEAFFGQGTRLTVV.